One sample yielded the 21 T cell receptor beta chains listed below, sequenced in a study of vaccination effects on CD4 cells after COVID-19 (dated by TCRdb to the early 2020s). The receptor library was made with the immunoSEQ multiplex PCR assay. Imported from immuneACCESS, the table was reduced by TCRdb to in-frame sequences with V and J called. These copies leave out some clones; in studies compared against another copy, an unresolved V gene accounts for under half, and the cause of the remainder is not known. The sample has more than 35,000 clones on record, 72% of them singletons. Of the sample, about 9.5% falls within the top ten clones. After approximately eleven days of culture, CD4+ T cells were isolated with the EasySep CD4+ T cell isolation kit. Two doses of either the BNT162b2 or the mRNA-1273 mRNA SARS-CoV-2 vaccine were administered to participants. Their specific antigens are unknown.

This specimen consisted of CD4+ T cells from PBMCs cultured without peptide, obtained after COVID-19 vaccination. All receptors come from a human donor who received a COVID-19 vaccine.

This sequence joins TRBV10-3 and TRBJ2-6; TRBD1 aligns across 7 bases. V trimming: 6 bases; J trimming: 3 bases; junction bases outside the gene matches: 8. Germline CDR1 reads ENHRY; CDR2 reads SYGVKD. The CDR3 spans 16 residues. CDR3 protein: CAIRHEGAGGANVLTF. The CDR3 DNA reads as TGTGCCATCAGGCATGAGGGGGCGGGTGGGGCCAACGTCCTGACTTTC.

The genes are TRBV7-2 and TRBJ2-1; D unresolved. The CDR3 is 13 amino acids. V lost 3 bases and J lost 15, with 18 bases in between. CDR1 is SGHTA and CDR2 is FQGNSA in the germline V gene. CDR3 sequence (DNA): TGTGCCAGCAGCTTCGATCGGCAAGGAACTGTGTTCTTC. The encoded protein is CASSFDRQGTVFF.

J is TRBJ1-2 and V is TRBV24-1, with D possibly TRBD1 on 6 matching bases. Trimming stripped 9 bases from V and 5 bases from J, with 15 bases between. The CDR3 covers 13 residues. The germline CDR1 and CDR2 sequences are KGHDR and SFDVKD. The CDR3 coding sequence is TGTGCCACCCGAGGGGGTAACGGGTATGGCTACACCTTC. It yields the protein CATRGGNGYGYTF.

The chain combines TRBV5-1 with TRBJ2-7; D gene unclear. CDR1 and CDR2 (germline): SGHRS, YFSETQ. This CDR3 is built from 12 residues. V was cut by 0 bases and J by 6 bases, with 7 bases left in between. The chain's CDR3 is CASSLDGGEQYF. In nucleotides, the CDR3 is TGCGCCAGCAGCTTGGATGGTGGCGAGCAGTACTTC.

This rearrangement joins TRBV5-1 to TRBJ1-3; D remains ambiguous. Trimming removed 4 bases from V and 2 bases from J, with 16 bases in between. CDR1 and CDR2 from the germline V gene are SGHRS and YFSETQ. This CDR3 is 16 amino acids long. CDR3 in DNA: TGCGCCAGCAGCCAAGGGTTTACCCAACCTGGAAACACCATATATTTT. The encoded protein is CASSQGFTQPGNTIYF.

This sequence joins TRBV7-9 and TRBJ2-7; D could derive from TRBD1 or TRBD2 (6 bases each). Germline lookup yields CDR1 SEHNR and CDR2 FQNEAQ (reference sequence). This CDR3 region has 17 residues. With 0 bases removed from V and 3 bases from J, the gap between germline ends came to 18 bases. This chain's CDR3 is CASSLAHAGQGVYEQYF. The CDR3 bases are TGTGCCAGCAGCTTAGCGCATGCGGGACAAGGGGTCTACGAGCAGTACTTC.

The chain combines TRBV6-5 with TRBJ2-5, with 13 bases matching TRBD2. The CDR3 totals 15 residues. The J segment lost 3 bases and the V segment lost 7 bases, leaving 5 bases of the junction unmatched. From germline, CDR1 is MNHEY and CDR2 SVGAGI. DNA of the CDR3: TGTGCCAGCATCCCCGGGACTAGCGGGAAAGAGACCCAGTACTTC. Translated: CASIPGTSGKETQYF.

The chain uses TRBV5-1 and TRBJ2-3, with 8 bases identical to TRBD2. From germline, CDR1 is SGHRS and CDR2 YFSETQ. The CDR3 contains 15 residues. V trimming: 2 bases; J trimming: 1 base; junction bases outside the gene matches: 3. This CDR3 reads CASSFTSGGTDTQYF. The CDR3 coding sequence is TGCGCCAGCAGCTTTACTAGCGGTGGCACAGATACGCAGTATTTT.

The genes are TRBV6-5 and TRBJ1-5, with D uncertain. The CDR3 loop spans 14 amino acids. V lost 4 bases, J lost 0 bases, and 7 bases lay in between. Germline-derived CDR1 and CDR2 are MNHEY and SVGAGI. The CDR3 DNA follows: TGTGCCAGCAGTTCTTCAGATAGCAATCAGCCCCAGCATTTT. This sequence encodes CASSSSDSNQPQHF.

The chain combines TRBV18 with TRBJ2-7; the D is unclear. V lost 1 base and J 3 bases, leaving 7 bases between the germline ends. Germline V gene data show CDR1 as KGHSH and CDR2 as LQKENI. The CDR3 contains 13 residues. CDR3 in amino acids: CASSPRSDYEQYF. Here the CDR3 DNA reads TGTGCCAGCTCACCACGGTCAGACTACGAGCAGTACTTC.

The chain links TRBV6-2 or TRBV6-3 to TRBJ2-7; D is possibly TRBD1 (5 bases). The CDR3 runs to 16 residues. V lost 2 bases to trimming and J lost 2 bases, with 16 bases between them. CDR1 MNHEY and CDR2 SVGEGT come from the germline V gene. CDR3 coding DNA: TGTGCCAGCAGTTACCCCGGGCAGGGCCAAACCTACGAGCAGTACTTC. Protein sequence: CASSYPGQGQTYEQYF.

This chain links TRBV2 with TRBJ2-5; 7 positions agree with TRBD2. The CDR3 length is 16 residues. V trimming: 1 base; J trimming: 7 bases; junction bases outside the gene matches: 12. CDR1 is SNHLY, CDR2 FYNNEI, per germline. DNA of the CDR3: TGTGCCAGCAGTGAAGGTGCGGGAGTCCTTTATGTGACCCAGTACTTC. It encodes CASSEGAGVLYVTQYF. Together with reference TRBV2 and TRBJ2-5, the CDR3 gives the full variable domain: EPEVTQTPSHQVTQMGQEVILRCVPISNHLYFYWYRQILGQKVEFLVSFYNNEISEKSEIFDDQFSVERPDGSNFTLKIRSTKLEDSAMYFCASSEGAGVLYVTQYFGPGTRLLVL.

V and J are TRBV6-6 and TRBJ2-2; 8 bases match TRBD1. Trimming cost V 0 bases and J 5 bases; bases outside gene matches: 2. The CDR3 runs to 15 residues. Germline-derived CDR1 and CDR2 are MNHNY and SVGAGI (reference sequence). CDR3 sequence: CASSYSRGRTGELFF. The DNA for the CDR3 is TGTGCCAGCAGTTACTCCAGGGGGCGGACCGGGGAGCTGTTTTTT.

This clone has more than one count but fewer than ten. The CDR3 here is CASSRQAGSYGYTF. The CDR3 DNA follows: TGTGCCAGCAGCCGCCAGGCAGGCTCCTATGGCTACACCTTC. This chain links TRBV3-1 (or the pseudogene TRBV3-2) with TRBJ1-2; D remains ambiguous. The V end was cut by 4 bases, the J end by 4 bases, with 13 bases between. CDR1 is LGHDT, CDR2 YNNKEL, per germline (reference sequence). The CDR3 is made up of 14 amino acids.

The V and J genes are TRBV7-7 and TRBJ1-1; no clear D gene. Germline lookup yields CDR1 SSHAT and CDR2 FNYEAQ (reference sequence). Trimming took off 1 base at V and 6 bases at J, with 9 bases between the two ends. The CDR3 covers 13 residues. The CDR3 here is CASSLDVRAEAFF. CDR3 nucleotide sequence: TGTGCCAGCAGCTTAGACGTCCGGGCTGAAGCTTTCTTT.

The chain is built from TRBV3-1 (or the pseudogene TRBV3-2) and TRBJ1-4; D unclear. The germline V and J ends were trimmed by 4 bases and 8 bases, with 17 bases remaining between them. Germline loops: CDR1 LGHDT, CDR2 YNNKEL (reference sequence). The CDR3 length is 15 residues. CDR3: CASSLRVRLGEKLFF. The CDR3 bases are TGTGCCAGCAGCCTTAGAGTTCGGTTAGGGGAAAAACTGTTTTTT.

This chain links TRBV27 with TRBJ2-5; unclear D gene. V lost 4 bases and J 3 bases, leaving 12 bases between the germline ends. The CDR3 length is 14 residues. Germline CDR1 and CDR2: MNHEY and SMNVEV (reference sequence). The CDR3 reads CASSYTRAKETQYF. For the CDR3, the DNA is TGTGCCAGCAGTTACACCCGGGCTAAAGAGACCCAGTACTTC.

This clone was found a few times. Other DNA sequences in this sample translate to the same CDR3. The J gene is TRBJ2-5, the V gene TRBV4-1, with 7 bases that match TRBD2. The V segment lost 0 bases and the J segment 3 bases; nucleotides outside the gene matches: 1. Germline V gene lookup returns CDR1 MGHRA and CDR2 YSYEKL. The CDR3 consists of 14 residues. The CDR3 sequence is CASSQDRGEETQYF. DNA of the CDR3: TGCGCCAGCAGCCAAGATCGGGGGGAAGAGACCCAGTACTTC.

CDR3 nucleotides: TGTGCCAGCAGATCCACAGGGGGCGGGGAGACCCAGTACTTC. It translates to CASRSTGGGETQYF. The chain carries TRBV14 and TRBJ2-5, with 9 bases fitting TRBD1. The CDR3 contains 14 residues. Germline trimming cut 6 bases from V and 5 bases from J; bases unmatched to any gene: 7. Germline V gene data show CDR1 as SGHDN and CDR2 as FVKESK.

V usage is TRBV18 and J usage is TRBJ1-1; 8 nucleotides line up with TRBD1. V was clipped by 6 bases and J by 3 bases; unmatched bases: 6. The CDR3 has 14 residues. Germline assignment: CDR1 KGHSH and CDR2 LQKENI. The CDR3 loop is CASSQGQGYTEAFF. CDR3 DNA sequence: TGTGCCAGCTCCCAAGGACAGGGATACACTGAAGCTTTCTTT. Full variable domain (missing parts from reference TRBV18 and TRBJ1-1): NAGVMQNPRHLVRRRGQEARLRCSPMKGHSHVYWYRQLPEEGLKFMVYLQKENIIDESGMPKERFSAEFPKEGPSILRIQQVVRGDSAAYFCASSQGQGYTEAFFGQGTRLTVV.

The rearrangement uses TRBV6-1 and TRBJ2-7; D is possibly TRBD1 (6 bases). Germline loops: CDR1 MNHNS, CDR2 SASEGT. This CDR3 is built from 15 residues. Trimming cost V 2 bases and J 3 bases, with 14 bases left between them. CDR3 sequence (DNA): TGTGCCAGCAGTGAACGAGGGACATTGATCTACGAGCAGTACTTC. Translated, it gives CASSERGTLIYEQYF.